This T cell receptor (beta chain) was recovered during a study of tumor-infiltrating lymphocytes in primary liver carcinoma. The overall study: Tumor staging was T1-T3 N0M0; sizes spanned about 4 to 11 cm across. Study observations and caveats: Between tumor regions, pairs overlapped more than tumor-adjacent and tumor-blood pairs did.

Many counts were recorded for this clonotype. The antigen is unknown. They got blood RNA out of unsorted whole blood and also pulled out germline DNA. Patients in the cohort were treatment-naive and living with chronic HBV infection. The collection of 4 to 4.5 milliliters of peripheral blood preceded surgery. TCR beta cDNA was reverse-transcribed from 450 to 500 ng of total RNA. The reaction used a constant-region primer and ProtoScript II reverse transcriptase. Slightly modified ARM-PCR served as the procedure for the TCR beta libraries. These libraries came from three rounds of nested multiplex PCR. The first two PCR rounds used TRBV1-TRBV30 forward primers with a C-beta reverse primer, around 10 cycles each. TCRdb reprocessed the multiplex PCR reads with MiXCR, giving one entry per CDR3 protein. In the table there are about 320,000 distinct CDR3 sequences, 50% to 70% of which are singletons. CDR3 length: 16 amino acids. Germline loops: CDR1 MGHRA, CDR2 YSYEKL. V lost 3 bases to trimming and J lost 7 bases, with 16 bases between them.

What was sequenced was peripheral blood. This sequence was found in a man aged 40-55 years with primary liver carcinoma and hepatitis B virus infection. The chain links TRBV4-1 to TRBJ1-6, with D possibly being TRBD1 (6 bases). CDR3 sequence: CASSQTGLTENSPLHF. Written as DNA, the CDR3 is TGCGCCAGCAGCCAGACAGGCCTTACTGAAAATTCACCCCTCCACTTT.